The rows below give T cell receptor beta chains drawn from one sample of a study of shared clonotypes between healthy human individuals. Produced via immunoSEQ multiplex PCR; TCRdb's table is partial and in-frame only. The repertoire holds about 1.1 million clones, with approximately 80% as singletons. Source material: memory CD4+ T cells from PBMCs. The receptors shown here come from a man aged 18 to 29 in good health. Some clones in this sample may be carry-over from other donors' samples. The CDR3 runs from the conserved cysteine through the conserved F or W. D genes are given only for firm matches. Size tells how often a clone was seen (once, few, many) or the class of an expanded clone, and some rows leave it out.

V,D,size,J,DNA,CDR3
TRBV5-8,.,.,TRBJ1-4,TGTGCCAGCAGCTTGGCTGACAGATATGGCGAAAAACTGTTTTTT,CASSLADRYGEKLFF
TRBV10-3,.,.,TRBJ2-7,TGTGCCATCAGTGAGCCGAGGGCTGGAGGGGGCGAGCAGTACTTC,CAISEPRAGGGEQYF
TRBV7-2,TRBD1,.,TRBJ1-3,TGTGCCAGCATCAATTATCCGACAGGGGGAAACACCATATATTTT,CASINYPTGGNTIYF
TRBV18,.,.,TRBJ1-2,TGTGCCAGCTCACCACTACAGATCAACTATGGCTACACCTTC,CASSPLQINYGYTF
TRBV2,.,.,TRBJ1-4,TGTGCCGGAAATGAATGGGGGGCAACTAATGAAAAACTGTTTTTT,CAGNEWGATNEKLFF
TRBV28,TRBD1,.,TRBJ1-2,TGTGCCAGCAGTTTAAGTACGGGACAGGGAGGGCGTGGCTACACCTTC,CASSLSTGQGGRGYTF
TRBV9,.,.,TRBJ1-3,TGTGCCAGCAGCGTAGTAAGCGGATTACCTGGAAACACCATATATTTT,CASSVVSGLPGNTIYF
TRBV5-1,.,medium-sized,TRBJ2-1,TGCGCCAGCAGCTTGGGACCGAACAATGAGCAGTTCTTC,CASSLGPNNEQFF
TRBV5-4,.,.,TRBJ2-7,TGTGCCAGCAGCTTGGGACAGGGACTAGGGAGAGCCTACGAGCAGTACTTC,CASSLGQGLGRAYEQYF
TRBV5-1,.,few,TRBJ2-1,TGCGCCAGCAGCTTGCAGGGGAATGAGCAGTTCTTC,CASSLQGNEQFF
TRBV29-1,.,.,TRBJ2-3,TGCAGCGTTGAGGGGGGAGGAGATACGCAGTATTTT,CSVEGGGDTQYF
TRBV30,TRBD1,.,TRBJ2-7,TGTGCCTGGGGGACAGGGCGCTCCTACGAGCAGTACTTC,CAWGTGRSYEQYF
TRBV6-5,TRBD1,.,TRBJ2-2,TGTGCCAGCAGCCGGGGACAGGTCACCGGGGAGCTGTTTTTT,CASSRGQVTGELFF
TRBV28,TRBD1,many,TRBJ2-7,TGTGCCAGCGCCCGGACAGGCTACTACGAGCAGTACTTC,CASARTGYYEQYF
TRBV2,.,many,TRBJ2-7,TGTGCCAGCGGGGGTTTCGAGCAGTACTTC,CASGGFEQYF
TRBV5-1,TRBD1,few,TRBJ2-4,TGCGCCAGCAGCATTGACAGGGACGGGCTAAACATTCAGTACTTC,CASSIDRDGLNIQYF
TRBV6-5,.,.,TRBJ1-2,TGTGCCAGCACCAATAGGGAACCTAACTATGGCTACACCTTC,CASTNREPNYGYTF
TRBV5-6,TRBD2,once,TRBJ2-3,TGTGCCAGCAGCTCGGTTAGCGGGAGGGCTATGAGGACAGATACGCAGTATTTT,CASSSVSGRAMRTDTQYF
TRBV11-2,.,.,TRBJ1-5,TGTGCCAGCAGCTTAGACGGAAGAGGGCAGCCCCAGCATTTT,CASSLDGRGQPQHF
TRBV20-1,.,.,TRBJ2-7,TGCAGCCCCTGGGGGTCCGGCGAGCAGTACTTC,CSPWGSGEQYF
TRBV4-3,TRBD1,.,TRBJ2-7,TGCGCCAGCAGCCAAGATTTTCTGGACAGGGGACGGGACTTC,CASSQDFLDRGRDF
TRBV2,.,.,TRBJ1-5,TGTGCCAGCAGTGAAGCAGGGCAGCCCCAGCATTTT,CASSEAGQPQHF
TRBV28,TRBD1,.,TRBJ1-1,TGTGCCAGCAGTCATATACAGGGGAGGGCTGAAGCTTTCTTT,CASSHIQGRAEAFF
TRBV7-2,.,.,TRBJ2-7,TGTGCCAGCAGCTTGGTCGGCGGAGTATACTCCTACGAGCAGTACTTC,CASSLVGGVYSYEQYF
TRBV13,.,.,TRBJ2-1,TGTGCCAGCAGCGTGCGCCCGGGGCGGGGCAATGAGCAGTTCTTC,CASSVRPGRGNEQFF
TRBV7-3,.,.,TRBJ2-5,TGTGCCAGCAGCAGGGACGCGTTCGGGACCCAGTACTTC,CASSRDAFGTQYF
TRBV5-1,TRBD2,.,TRBJ2-3,TGCGCCAGCAGCTTGGCCGGGGGAGGGGTCACAGATACGCAGTATTTT,CASSLAGGGVTDTQYF
TRBV4-1,.,.,TRBJ1-5,TGCGCCAGCAGCCAAGGGACAGCTGATAGCAATCAGCCCCAGCATTTT,CASSQGTADSNQPQHF
TRBV28,TRBD1,.,TRBJ1-2,TGTGCCAGCGTACAGGGGGGATACTATGGCTACACCTTC,CASVQGGYYGYTF
TRBV9,.,.,TRBJ1-1,TGTGCCAGCAGCGTCGGACATTCGAACACTGAAGCTTTCTTT,CASSVGHSNTEAFF
TRBV27,.,.,TRBJ1-2,TGTGCCAGCAGTTTATCCCGGGGTGGTGGCTACACCTTC,CASSLSRGGGYTF
TRBV5-5,.,.,TRBJ2-7,TGTGCCAGCAGCTTGGACACTTACGAGCAGTACTTC,CASSLDTYEQYF
TRBV28,.,.,TRBJ2-6,TGTGCCAGCAGTTCGGGACGGTACTCTGGGGCCAACGTCCTGACTTTC,CASSSGRYSGANVLTF
TRBV29-1,TRBD1,.,TRBJ2-3,TGCAGCGTTGAATCTGCGCAGGGGGCTAAAGATACGCAGTATTTT,CSVESAQGAKDTQYF
TRBV18,.,many,TRBJ2-1,TGTGCCAGCTCACCACCCGGACAATTCTACAATGAGCAGTTCTTC,CASSPPGQFYNEQFF
TRBV7-7,.,.,TRBJ2-7,TGTGCCAGCAGCTCCAGCCGAACGGGCGAGCAGTACTTC,CASSSSRTGEQYF
TRBV7-8,.,.,TRBJ1-5,TGTGCCAGCAGCTTAGTGGGGGGAAACAATCAGCCCCAGCATTTT,CASSLVGGNNQPQHF
TRBV4-1,.,.,TRBJ2-3,TGCGCCAGCAGTCAAGCCGCCCCCGATACGCAGTATTTT,CASSQAAPDTQYF
TRBV7-2,TRBD2,once,TRBJ2-7,TGTGCCAGCAGCCTGGGACTAGCGGACTACGAGCAGTACTTC,CASSLGLADYEQYF
TRBV19,.,.,TRBJ1-5,TGTGCCAGTAGTAACTCGATAGATAGCGGGCAGCCCCAGCATTTT,CASSNSIDSGQPQHF
TRBV6-5,.,many,TRBJ2-1,TGTGCCAGCAGAAACGGCCACGTTCTTCAGCAGTTCTTC,CASRNGHVLQQFF
TRBV10-3,.,.,TRBJ2-5,TGTGCCATCAGTGAGGTGGCGGAACTCCAAGAGACCAAGTACTTC,CAISEVAELQETKYF
TRBV30,.,.,TRBJ2-1,TGTGCCTGGAGCCTGGTCCGGGTGGGCGAGCAGTTCTTC,CAWSLVRVGEQFF
TRBV28,.,.,TRBJ1-4,TGTGCCAGCAGTGGCCGACAGGCCAGTGAAAAACTGTTTTTT,CASSGRQASEKLFF
TRBV7-9,.,.,TRBJ2-7,TGTGCCAGCAGCTTCAGGGGCTCCTACGAGCAGTACTTC,CASSFRGSYEQYF
TRBV7-7,TRBD1,.,TRBJ1-2,TGTGCCAGCAGAAAGGGCTCAGGGGGCGGCTACACCTTC,CASRKGSGGGYTF
TRBV7-8,TRBD2,.,TRBJ2-7,TGTGCCAGCAGCTTAGCTATTAGCGGGAGGTACGAGCAGTACTTC,CASSLAISGRYEQYF
TRBV27,.,.,TRBJ2-6,TGTGCCAGCGCATCGACAGTTAACTCTGGGGCCAACGTCCTGACTTTC,CASASTVNSGANVLTF
TRBV5-4,.,few,TRBJ2-5,TGTGCCAGCAGCTTGGTACTTCGGGGCCAAGAGACCCAGTACTTC,CASSLVLRGQETQYF
TRBV18,TRBD1,.,TRBJ1-3,TGTGCCAGCTCACCAGTCGAACAGGGGCCGGGACGAAACACCATATATTTT,CASSPVEQGPGRNTIYF
TRBV4-3,.,.,TRBJ2-3,TGCGCCAGCAGCCGGGGCGGGGTGACAGATACGCAGTATTTT,CASSRGGVTDTQYF
TRBV5-1,.,.,TRBJ2-3,TGCGCCAGCAGCCCGACCGAGAACTTGGGTACGCAGTATTTT,CASSPTENLGTQYF
TRBV7-9,.,.,TRBJ2-3,TGTGCCAGCAGCTTAGGCCCTACTCCACCACAGGATACGCAGTATTTT,CASSLGPTPPQDTQYF
TRBV7-8,TRBD1,.,TRBJ2-6,TGTGCCAGCAGCTTAAAAAGGGCGACAGGGGCCGCTGCTGTGGCCAACGTCCTGACTTTC,CASSLKRATGAAAVANVLTF
TRBV6-1,TRBD1,.,TRBJ1-2,TGTGCCAGCAGTAACCTGGGGCAGGGGGTTGGCTACACCTTC,CASSNLGQGVGYTF
TRBV4-1,.,few,TRBJ1-1,TGCGCCAGCAGCCGAACTGGGACATCGGACACTGAAGCTTTCTTT,CASSRTGTSDTEAFF
TRBV19,TRBD2,.,TRBJ2-1,TGTGCCAGTAGTATAGGGGCCTGGGCCGGGACTAGCGGCACCCGGGGGTCCTACAATGAGCAGTTCTTC,CASSIGAWAGTSGTRGSYNEQFF
TRBV2,.,.,TRBJ1-1,TGTGCCAGCAGTCCCCCCACAACTGAAGCTTTCTTT,CASSPPTTEAFF
TRBV7-2,.,.,TRBJ2-7,TGTGCCAGCAGCAGACAGGGAGGGCCCTACGAGCAGTACTTC,CASSRQGGPYEQYF
TRBV7-2,TRBD1,.,TRBJ2-5,TGTGCCAGCAGCCTAACAGGGGGGAAAGAGACCCAGTACTTC,CASSLTGGKETQYF